This paragraph reports one T cell receptor beta chain. The antigen it binds to is not known. One end of the junction varies from germline; a read error may be responsible. The data belong to a study of blood T cell repertoires in COVID-19 (dated by TCRdb to about 2020). General notes on the study: The collaborator samples originated in the United States, Italy and Spain and spanned the acute and convalescent phases of COVID-19. The material from the prospective study consisted of cDNA or gDNA derived from T cells, B-cell-depleted T cells, or PBMCs. The dataset comprised deeply sampled blood TCRbeta repertoires from subjects exposed to, actively infected with, or recovered from COVID-19. A freely available public database, intended as a resource for researchers studying the immune response to SARS-CoV-2, is where the repertoires were released. The samples were drawn from the first 160 participants of the ongoing ImmuneRACE study and from some 1,300 subjects provided by 6 global collaborators. Sample metadata almost always included a de-identified subject ID, COVID-19 status, age in years and sex. Where available, HLA class I and class II types were obtained from metadata supplied by the sample provider rather than from assay-based typing.

From the germline V gene (reference sequence), CDR1 is GTSNPN and CDR2 is SVGIG. The CDR3 sequence holds 15 residues, the cysteine and phenylalanine included. The retained sequence is limited to the CDR3, 45 bases, with the frame set at the first base. In Seattle, one collaborating source enrolled patients while the infection was active and tracked those patients longitudinally over the course of disease. The collaborating institutions used their own protocols to collect whole blood in K2EDTA tubes. For TCRbeta analysis, collaborators shipped samples as frozen whole blood, isolated PBMCs, or DNA extracted from either of those sample types. TCRbeta CDR3 regions were amplified from genomic DNA by means of the immunoSEQ Assay, a bias-controlled multiplex PCR. Regarding the original processing steps: The number of nucleated cells in each sample was estimated by amplification of reference gene primers within the assay. To quantify the absolute abundance of each unique TCRbeta CDR3 rearrangement, sequence reads were collapsed and filtered. Productive Simpson clonality was computed per sample as the square root of Simpson's diversity index over productive rearrangements. Held by TCRdb, this immuneACCESS table contains in-frame sequences only and omits some clones. Under half of the omission traces to an unresolved V gene where checked; the cause of the rest is unknown. D and trimming were read from the DNA, whereas the V and J calls and clone size are those reported in that table. For this sample there are around 60,000 clones; roughly 84% appear just once. The top ten clones comprise roughly a tenth of the sample.

The full study reports these points: The quantity of clinical and demographic metadata differed by source and by participant and was supplied without curation.

This receptor was taken from a man between 50 and 59 years old with COVID-19, enrolled during active disease. The rearranged segments are TRBV30 and TRBJ2-1; TRBD1 is possibly the D segment (6 matching bases). The sequenced sample consisted of peripheral blood. CDR3 reads: CAWSLGTGSSNEQFF. The DNA sequence follows: TGTGCCTGGAGTCTGGGTACAGGGTCCTCCAATGAGCAGTTCTTC.